The clone carrying this T cell receptor beta chain was observed once. The antigen is unknown. Generated by immunoSEQ multiplex PCR, the TCRdb table keeps only in-frame clones and is missing some. Here the sample spans more than 70,000 clones, 80% to 95% being singletons. This specimen comes from a study of PD-1 blockade in classical Hodgkin lymphoma. Study context: The study gave patients nivolumab 3 mg/kg intravenously every 2 weeks.

With no exception, relapse followed autologous stem cell transplantation in all patients, and brentuximab vedotin exposure varied. V lost 4 bases and J 0 bases, leaving 13 bases between the germline ends. The germline V gene encodes CDR1 MDHEN and CDR2 SYDVKM. This CDR3 has 16 amino acids. The study, taken as a whole, reports: Diversity in CD4+ TCRs, unlike that measured in CD8+ TCRs, had risen significantly by C4D1.

Specimen: peripheral blood mononuclear cells (PBMCs), collected before the second cycle of nivolumab. The chain uses TRBV28 and TRBJ1-5, with unresolved D. The sequence was collected from a human donor with classical Hodgkin lymphoma. CDR3 sequence (DNA): TGTGCCAGCAGTTCCTTGCCGTTTGATAGCAATCAGCCCCAGCATTTT. Amino acids: CASSSLPFDSNQPQHF.